This T cell receptor beta chain came from a study of blood T cells in healthy people across ages. For this clonotype: At one end the junction does not follow the germline gene, possibly because of a read error.

The CDR3 loop spans 13 amino acids. Looked up from germline, CDR1 is SGHRS and CDR2 is YFSETQ. Next came a second PCR, run for about 7 to 11 cycles, which used a sample-barcoded 5' primer along with a J-beta primer mix. Each of the samples gave a minimum of 2.5 million paired-end reads that contained CDR3. MiXCR, run by TCRdb on the 5' RACE reads, gives a single entry per CDR3 protein. The table lists about 780,000 distinct CDR3 sequences, roughly 60% of them singletons, with roughly 26% in the top ten. The chain employs TRBV5-1 and TRBJ2-7; D is possibly TRBD2 (6 bases). The sequence derives from a man aged 25 to 40 in good health. Material: blood. CDR3 DNA sequence: TGTGCCAGCAGCCCGGGACTTGGCTACGAGCAGTACTTC. As protein: CASSPGLGYEQYF.